This TCR beta chain was found in a study of blood T cells in healthy people across ages. Using a J-beta primer mix together with a sample-barcoded 5' primer, a second PCR was run for about 6 to 11 cycles. Via MiXCR, TCRdb re-called the 5' RACE reads, giving one row per CDR3 protein. The sample has 600,000 to 850,000 distinct CDR3 sequences; 35% to 45% are singletons. Germline trimming cut 6 bases from V and 4 bases from J; bases unmatched to any gene: 5. Germline CDR1 reads MNHEY; CDR2 reads SVGAGI. The CDR3 extends over 15 amino acids. The rearrangement joins TRBV6-5 to TRBJ2-1, with 11 bases identical to TRBD2. The sequencing input was blood. This sequence originates from a woman in her sixties in good health. In DNA, the CDR3 is TGTGCCAGCAGACTTAGCGGGAGGGATTACAATGAGCAGTTCTTC. The encoded protein is CASRLSGRDYNEQFF.